These T cell receptor beta chains were read from a single sample in a study of blood T cell repertoires in COVID-19. Sequencing was performed with immunoSEQ multiplex PCR; in TCRdb, only in-frame clones are kept and a portion is missing. The sample has about 250,000 clones; about 88% are singletons. Sample: peripheral blood. These receptors originate from a woman between 40 and 50 years old who had recovered from COVID-19. Both conserved end residues are part of each CDR3.

J gene: TRBJ1-3; V gene: TRBV9; CDR3 protein: CASSVAQEQVGNTIYF
J gene: TRBJ2-3; V gene: TRBV25-1; CDR3 protein: CASSEARSRVEDTQYF
J gene: TRBJ2-5; V gene: TRBV18; CDR3 protein: CASSPNSGGQETQYF
J gene: TRBJ1-3; V gene: TRBV6-2/TRBV6-3; CDR3 protein: CASSYRGTGFSGNTIYF
J gene: TRBJ2-6; V gene: TRBV27; CDR3 protein: CASRPTGGSSGANVLTF
J gene: TRBJ2-1; V gene: TRBV24-1; CDR3 protein: CATSGTGAYNEQFF
J gene: TRBJ2-2; V gene: TRBV7-3; CDR3 protein: CASSQTSGGLAVNTGELFF
J gene: TRBJ1-4; V gene: TRBV15; CDR3 protein: CATSRDPGGFATNEKLFF
J gene: TRBJ1-6; V gene: TRBV9; CDR3 protein: CASSVGGTLNSPLHF
J gene: TRBJ1-1; V gene: TRBV18; CDR3 protein: CASSPPTGRNTEAFF
J gene: TRBJ1-6; V gene: TRBV6-2/TRBV6-3; CDR3 protein: CASSYVQLNNSPLHF
J gene: TRBJ1-1; V gene: TRBV7-9; CDR3 protein: CASMGFLMNTEAFF
J gene: TRBJ1-4; V gene: TRBV28; CDR3 protein: CAISTRAENEKLFF
J gene: TRBJ2-3; V gene: TRBV4-3; CDR3 protein: CASSQVGGRRADTQYF
J gene: TRBJ1-5; V gene: TRBV28; CDR3 protein: CASSPSDGYNQPQHF
J gene: TRBJ1-4; V gene: TRBV29-1; CDR3 protein: CSAAGTGNEKLFF